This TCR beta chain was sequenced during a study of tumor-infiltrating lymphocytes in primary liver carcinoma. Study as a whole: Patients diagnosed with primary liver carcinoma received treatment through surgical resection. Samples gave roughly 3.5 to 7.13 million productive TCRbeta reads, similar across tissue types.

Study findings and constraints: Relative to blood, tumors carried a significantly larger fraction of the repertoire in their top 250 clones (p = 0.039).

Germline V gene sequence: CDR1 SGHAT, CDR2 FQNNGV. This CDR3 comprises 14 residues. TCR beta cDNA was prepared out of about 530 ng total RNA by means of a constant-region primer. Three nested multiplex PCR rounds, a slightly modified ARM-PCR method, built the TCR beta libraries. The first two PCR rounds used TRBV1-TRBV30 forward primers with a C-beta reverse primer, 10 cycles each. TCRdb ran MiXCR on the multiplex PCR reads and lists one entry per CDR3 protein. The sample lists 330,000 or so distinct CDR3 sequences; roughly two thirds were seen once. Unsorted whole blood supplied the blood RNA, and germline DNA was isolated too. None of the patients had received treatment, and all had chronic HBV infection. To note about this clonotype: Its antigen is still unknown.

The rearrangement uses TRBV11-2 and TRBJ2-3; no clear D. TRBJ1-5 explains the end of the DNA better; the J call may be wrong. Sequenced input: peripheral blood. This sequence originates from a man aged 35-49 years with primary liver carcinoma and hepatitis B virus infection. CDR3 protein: CASSLGALGDMQHF. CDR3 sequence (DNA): TGTGCCAGCAGCTTAGGTGCCTTGGGAGATATGCAGCATTTT.